This entry lists 5 T cell receptor beta chains sequenced from one sample in a study of response to subunit inactivated influenza vaccine. MiXCR was run by TCRdb on the RT-PCR reads, yielding one entry per CDR3 protein. The table lists 500,000 to 600,000 distinct CDR3 sequences, approximately 10% of them singletons, with approximately 10% in the top ten. This specimen consisted of PBMCs from blood, obtained on the day of vaccination. Source of these receptors: a man in his fifties or sixties who received an inactivated influenza vaccine.

This chain joins TRBV27 and TRBJ1-6; TRBD1 is a possible D gene (5 bases). From germline, CDR1 is MNHEY and CDR2 SMNVEV (reference sequence). Trimming cost V 2 bases and J 7 bases, with 15 bases left between them. This CDR3 is built from 16 residues. In nucleotides, the CDR3 is TGTGCCAGCAGTTTACCCCCCGGCAGGGCAAATTCACCCCTCCACTTT. Amino acid sequence: CASSLPPGRANSPLHF.

This clonotype was counted many times. The V call is TRBV20-1, the J call TRBJ2-3, with D possibly matching TRBD2 (6 bases). CDR3 size: 20 residues. V shed 6 bases and J shed 3 bases, with 34 bases lying between them. Germline values: CDR1 DFQATT, CDR2 SNEGSKA (reference sequence). The CDR3 DNA is TGCAGTGCCCAGGGAGCCGACGGCCCGGGAGTGTCTTTTGTTACAGATACGCAGTATTTT. As protein: CSAQGADGPGVSFVTDTQYF.

This clonotype has only a few counts. This chain joins TRBV6-2 or TRBV6-3 and TRBJ2-1; 10 nucleotides agree with TRBD2. The junction had 9 bases not matched to a gene; V was cut back by 2 bases and J by 8 bases. This CDR3 comprises 16 residues. Germline loops: CDR1 MNHEY, CDR2 SVGEGT. The CDR3 is CASSYGPAGGPDEQFF. In DNA form, the CDR3 reads TGTGCCAGCAGTTACGGCCCAGCGGGAGGGCCTGATGAGCAGTTCTTC.

This clonotype has a handful of counts. This rearrangement joins TRBV10-3 to TRBJ2-3, with TRBD1 matching over 12 bases. This CDR3 region has 15 residues. The junction had 3 bases not matched to a gene; V was cut back by 2 bases and J by 6 bases. Germline V gene lookup returns CDR1 ENHRY and CDR2 SYGVKD. In nucleotides, the CDR3 is TGTGCCATCAGTGAGGTGGGACAGGGGGCGGATACGCAGTATTTT. Amino acid sequence: CAISEVGQGADTQYF.

A few counts support this clonotype. The gene calls are TRBV5-1 and TRBJ2-7; 7 bases are a match to TRBD2. Trimming at V came to 5 bases and at J to 3 bases, leaving 11 bases not matched to a gene. The CDR3 is 15 amino acids. Germline V gene lookup returns CDR1 SGHRS and CDR2 YFSETQ. The CDR3 DNA reads TGCGCCAGCAGGCGCCGGGAGCGGGGCCTCTACGAGCAGTACTTC. It translates to CASRRRERGLYEQYF.